A single sample gave rise to the 18 T cell receptor beta chains below, sequenced in a study of T cell changes during pregnancy in multiple sclerosis. Profiled with immunoSEQ multiplex PCR; TCRdb holds only in-frame clones, not every one. Of tens of thousands of clones in the sample, 91% were seen once. Material: peripheral blood, obtained in the first trimester of pregnancy. The receptors stem from a female donor with multiple sclerosis, enrolled in a pregnancy study.

V usage is TRBV28 and J usage is TRBJ1-4, with 7 bases that match TRBD1. Germline-derived CDR1 and CDR2 are MDHEN and SYDVKM. This CDR3 has 13 residues. J was trimmed by 13 bases and V by 3 bases; bases with no gene match: 8. In nucleotides, the CDR3 is TGTGCCAGCAGTTTTCCTCCGGGACAGAGACTGTTTTTT. As protein: CASSFPPGQRLFF.

This sequence joins TRBV7-9 and TRBJ1-1, with 7 nucleotides matching TRBD1. The J segment lost 6 bases and the V segment lost 2 bases, leaving 6 bases of the junction unmatched. This CDR3 is built from 14 residues. Looked up from germline, CDR1 is SEHNR and CDR2 is FQNEAQ (reference sequence). DNA for the CDR3: TGTGCCAGCAGCTTACCCCGGGACAGCCCTGAAGCTTTCTTT. Translated: CASSLPRDSPEAFF.

The chain employs TRBV5-4 and TRBJ2-7; 8 nucleotides agree with TRBD2. The CDR3 length is 16 residues. CDR1 and CDR2 from the germline V gene are SGHNT and YYREEE (reference sequence). Trimming cost V 2 bases and J 2 bases; bases outside gene matches: 9. In nucleotides, the CDR3 is TGTGCCAGCAGCTTATCAAATTTCGGGAGGGCCTACGAGCAGTACTTC. This gives the protein CASSLSNFGRAYEQYF.

This chain joins TRBV7-2 and TRBJ2-3; weak D call: TRBD2 (5 bases). Germline values: CDR1 SGHTA, CDR2 FQGNSA. Deletions cut 4 bases from V and 7 bases from J, with 15 bases between. This CDR3 has 14 residues. The CDR3 loop is CASSSLGSTNTQYF. CDR3 nucleotide sequence: TGTGCCAGCAGCTCCCTAGGGAGTACAAATACGCAGTATTTT.

The chain employs TRBV6-1 and TRBJ1-5; possible D gene TRBD1, 6 bases. Germline V lookup: CDR1 MNHNS, CDR2 SASEGT. Trimming pared 5 bases from V and 5 bases from J, leaving 13 bases between. The CDR3 is made up of 14 amino acids. CDR3 protein: CASSFTGYDQPQHF. The CDR3 nucleotides are TGTGCCAGCAGTTTTACAGGGTACGATCAGCCCCAGCATTTT.

The chain employs TRBV29-1 and TRBJ1-5, with D possibly matching TRBD1 (6 bases). The CDR3 has 12 residues. The germline V and J ends were trimmed by 7 bases and 3 bases, with 10 bases remaining between them. CDR1 SQVTM and CDR2 ANQGSEA come from the germline V gene. The CDR3, as DNA: TGCAGCGGAGGACAGCCCAATCAGCCCCAGCATTTT. Residues: CSGGQPNQPQHF.

V usage is TRBV13 and J usage is TRBJ1-1, with TRBD1 matching 8 bases. The germline V gene has CDR1 PRHDT and CDR2 FYEKMQ (reference sequence). The CDR3 totals 15 residues. Trimming removed 0 bases from V and 6 bases from J; junction bases left unmatched: 6. The CDR3 sequence: CASSLGRGLGSEAFF. The CDR3 DNA reads TGTGCCAGCAGCTTAGGCAGGGGGCTCGGGTCTGAAGCTTTCTTT.

V usage is TRBV6-4 and J usage is TRBJ2-7; D may be TRBD2 (6 bases). CDR3 length: 15 residues. Trimming took 9 bases from V and 6 from J, leaving 24 bases between them. The germline gives CDR1 MRHNA, CDR2 SNTAGT. The CDR3 DNA follows: TGTGCCAGGGGGCGCCGTGGAGGGGAGTTGGTCGAGCAGTACTTC. Protein: CARGRRGGELVEQYF.

The chain couples TRBV9 to TRBJ2-3; unclear D gene. V lost 3 bases, J lost 0 bases, and 8 bases lay in between. The CDR3 runs to 14 residues. CDR1 is SGDLS, CDR2 YYNGEE, per germline. The CDR3 sequence: CASSAGASTDTQYF. The CDR3 DNA reads as TGTGCCAGCAGCGCAGGCGCCAGCACAGATACGCAGTATTTT.

In this sample, this clone turned up once. This rearrangement joins TRBV16 to TRBJ2-1; TRBD2 is a possible D gene (6 bases). CDR3 length: 14 residues. The germline V gene has CDR1 KGHSY and CDR2 FQNENV. The V and J ends lost 4 bases and 5 bases respectively, with 12 bases between them. CDR3 sequence: CASSRGLPHNEQFF. The CDR3 DNA reads as TGTGCCAGCAGCCGGGGACTCCCTCACAATGAGCAGTTCTTC.

This clone was observed a handful of times. The genes are TRBV6-5 and TRBJ1-6, with no clear D. Trimming stripped 0 bases from V and 7 bases from J, with 7 bases between. CDR1 MNHEY and CDR2 SVGAGI come from the germline V gene. The CDR3 sequence is 14 residues long. The DNA for the CDR3 is TGTGCCAGCAGTTACTCGGCGGCGAATTCACCCCTCCACTTT. Translated, it gives CASSYSAANSPLHF.

The V and J genes are TRBV10-1 and TRBJ1-1; D is uncertain. V was clipped by 3 bases and J by 1 base, with 12 bases between them. Germline loops: CDR1 WNHNN, CDR2 SYGVQD (reference sequence). The CDR3 runs 15 residues. The DNA of the CDR3 is TGCGCCAGCAGTGAACGAGGACTGAAGAACACTGAAGCTTTCTTT. This translates into CASSERGLKNTEAFF.

This sequence joins TRBV19 and TRBJ1-6; D is uncertain. The CDR3 covers 13 residues. Germline lookup yields CDR1 LNHDA and CDR2 SQIVND (reference sequence). Deletions cut 3 bases from V and 7 bases from J, with 7 bases between. CDR3 bases: TGTGCCAGTAGTATGGCGGGAAATTCACCCCTCCACTTT. Translated, it gives CASSMAGNSPLHF.

The rearrangement links TRBV9 to TRBJ2-3; 7 bases line up with TRBD2. The ends lost 4 bases at V and 1 base at J; junction bases unmatched: 6. Germline-derived CDR1 and CDR2 are SGDLS and YYNGEE. The CDR3 length is 15 residues. The CDR3 here is CASSRSGEGTDTQYF. The CDR3 DNA is TGTGCCAGCAGCCGGAGCGGGGAGGGCACAGATACGCAGTATTTT. Full variable domain (rest looked up from reference TRBV9 and TRBJ2-3): DSGVTQTPKHLITATGQRVTLRCSPRSGDLSVYWYQQSLDQGLQFLIQYYNGEERAKGNILERFSAQQFPDLHSELNLSSLELGDSALYFCASSRSGEGTDTQYFGPGTRLTVL.

The chain carries TRBV6-5 and TRBJ2-1; D not certain. The CDR3 has 15 residues. Germline loops: CDR1 MNHEY, CDR2 SVGAGI. Deletions cut 2 bases from V and 5 bases from J, with 13 bases between. In DNA, the CDR3 is TGTGCCAGCAGTTACGTCTTTGGCTCTGACAATGAGCAGTTCTTC. Amino acids: CASSYVFGSDNEQFF.

This rearrangement joins TRBV18 to TRBJ1-4, with D possibly TRBD1 on 5 matching bases. This CDR3 region has 14 residues. Germline V gene sequence: CDR1 KGHSH, CDR2 LQKENI. Trimming left V 4 bases short and J 4 bases short, with 10 bases between. This CDR3 is CASSLGLNNEKLFF. In nucleotides, the CDR3 is TGTGCCAGCTCACTGGGGCTGAATAATGAAAAACTGTTTTTT.

The rearrangement uses TRBV27 and TRBJ1-4; TRBD1 agrees at 7 bases. After removal of 8 bases from V and 4 bases from J, the junction contained 4 bases not matched to a gene. CDR1 and CDR2 from the germline V gene are MNHEY and SMNVEV (reference sequence). The CDR3 has 13 amino acids. The DNA of the CDR3 is TGTGCCAGCGCAGGGGGGAGTAATGAAAAACTGTTTTTT. Translation gives CASAGGSNEKLFF.

This chain connects TRBV29-1 to TRBJ1-1, with TRBD1 matching over 7 bases. CDR3 length: 15 residues. The V segment lost 4 bases and the J segment 5 bases; nucleotides outside the gene matches: 13. Germline loops: CDR1 SQVTM, CDR2 ANQGSEA. CDR3 residues: CSVGSPGQARTEAFF. CDR3 sequence (DNA): TGCAGCGTTGGGTCACCCGGACAGGCGCGGACTGAAGCTTTCTTT.